The clone carrying this T cell receptor (beta chain) was counted a few times. No antigen is known for it. The data are from a study of CD8 T cells in ankylosing spondylitis. The CDR3 is 15 residues long. The V gene lost 3 bases and the J gene lost 5 bases, with 14 bases spanning the gap. CDR1 and CDR2 from the germline V gene are SGDLS and YYNGEE. Each TCR beta library was made by quantitative 5'-RACE that incorporated molecular barcodes. TCRdb re-called the 5' RACE reads through MiXCR, storing one row per CDR3 protein. The table lists about 7,900 distinct CDR3 sequences, about 3.9% of them singletons, with 8% to 13% in the top ten. Findings and caveats of the study: A motif of eight highly homologous TCR beta variants was seen as apparently characteristic of ankylosing spondylitis blood. Reports of some motif variants in reactive arthritis synovial fluid and blood predate this one.

The V call is TRBV9, the J call TRBJ2-2, with D possibly called TRBD1 or TRBD2 (5 bases each). What was sequenced was blood, either unsorted or a sorted T cell fraction (not recorded which). This TCR was recovered from a female donor with ankylosing spondylitis or in good health (not recorded which). The CDR3 nucleotides are TGTGCCAGCAGCGCTGAGGGACGCGGGACCGGGGAGCTGTTTTTT. Translation: CASSAEGRGTGELFF.